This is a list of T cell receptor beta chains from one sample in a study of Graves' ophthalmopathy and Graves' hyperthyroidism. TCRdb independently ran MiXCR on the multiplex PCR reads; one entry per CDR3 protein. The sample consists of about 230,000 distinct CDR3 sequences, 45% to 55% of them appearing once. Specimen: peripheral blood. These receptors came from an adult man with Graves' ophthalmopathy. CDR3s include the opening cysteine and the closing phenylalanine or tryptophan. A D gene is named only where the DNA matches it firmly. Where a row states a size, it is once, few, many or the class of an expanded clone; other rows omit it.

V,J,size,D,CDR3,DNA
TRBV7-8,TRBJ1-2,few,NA,CASSLNRQTDGYTF,TGTGCCAGCAGCTTAAATCGGCAGACGGATGGCTACACCTTC
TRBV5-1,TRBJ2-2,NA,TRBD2,CASSLERGTGELFF,TGCGCCAGCAGCTTGGAGCGGGGCACCGGGGAGCTGTTTTTT
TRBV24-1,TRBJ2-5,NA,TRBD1,CATSDAPGQTQETQYF,TGTGCCACCAGTGATGCTCCGGGACAGACTCAAGAGACCCAGTACTTC
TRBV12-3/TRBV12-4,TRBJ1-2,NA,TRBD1,CASSSPGQDNYGYTF,TGTGCCAGCAGTTCGCCGGGACAGGACAACTATGGCTACACCTTC
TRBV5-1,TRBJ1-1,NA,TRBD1,CATKKAGGNTEAFF,TGCGCCACCAAAAAAGCAGGGGGCAACACTGAAGCTTTCTTT
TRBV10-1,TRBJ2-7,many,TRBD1,CASSRDRAYEQYF,TGCGCCAGCAGCCGGGACAGGGCCTACGAGCAGTACTTC
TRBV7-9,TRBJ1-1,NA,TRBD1,CASSLDRGPGTEAFF,TGTGCCAGCAGCTTAGATAGGGGGCCTGGCACTGAAGCTTTCTTT
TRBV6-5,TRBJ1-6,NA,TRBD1,CASSYRTGGSPLHF,TGTGCCAGCAGTTATCGGACAGGAGGATCACCCCTCCACTTT
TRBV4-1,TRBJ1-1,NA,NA,CASSQGRWYTEAFF,TGCGCCAGCAGCCAGGGCAGGTGGTACACTGAAGCTTTCTTC
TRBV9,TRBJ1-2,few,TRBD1,CASSVGRTGGNGYTF,TGTGCCAGCAGCGTAGGTCGGACAGGGGGTAATGGCTACACCTTC
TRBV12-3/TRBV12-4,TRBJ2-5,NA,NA,CASSFGQSETQYF,TGTGCCAGCAGTTTTGGCCAGAGTGAGACCCAGTACTTC